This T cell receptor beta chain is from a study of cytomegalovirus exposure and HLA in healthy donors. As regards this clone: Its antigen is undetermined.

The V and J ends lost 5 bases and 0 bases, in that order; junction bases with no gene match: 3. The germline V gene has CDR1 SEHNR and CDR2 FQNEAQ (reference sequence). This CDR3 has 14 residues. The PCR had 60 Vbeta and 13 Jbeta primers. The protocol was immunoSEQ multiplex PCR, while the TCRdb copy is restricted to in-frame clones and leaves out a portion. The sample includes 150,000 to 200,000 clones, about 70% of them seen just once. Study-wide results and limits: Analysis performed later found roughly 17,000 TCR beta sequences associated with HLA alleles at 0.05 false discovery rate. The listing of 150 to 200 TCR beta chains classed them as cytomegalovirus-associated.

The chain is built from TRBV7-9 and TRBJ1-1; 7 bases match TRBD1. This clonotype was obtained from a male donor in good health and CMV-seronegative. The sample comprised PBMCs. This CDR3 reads CASSTDRVNTEAFF. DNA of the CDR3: TGTGCCAGCAGCACCGACAGGGTGAACACTGAAGCTTTCTTT.